This TCR beta chain is drawn from a study of T-cell reconstitution after alpha-beta-depleted transplantation in children listed by TCRdb under 2016. General notes on the study: The study quantitatively tracked T-cell immune reconstitution after TCRalphabeta/CD19-depleted allogeneic hematopoietic cell transplantation in children using TCR repertoire profiling.

Via the germline V gene, CDR1 is SGHRS and CDR2 YFSETQ. Trimmed from V: 3 bases; trimmed from J: 5 bases; junction bases lacking a gene match: 7. CDR3 length: 15 amino acids, cysteine to phenylalanine. Only the CDR3 region is kept as DNA, spanning 45 bases read in frame from base 1. This clonotype was seen at least ten times. Its antigen is not yet known. Base quality data are lacking; no much larger clone is found one base away. The library was obtained by PCR. TCRdb lists the instrument as Illumina HiSeq 2500. TCR libraries were prepared with molecular barcoding, using unique molecular identifiers to normalize TCRbeta repertoire quantification. TCRdb reworked the public reads: Q25 trimming with fastp, MiXCR clone assembly, productive beta chains retained. Every CDR3 protein is listed once, alongside the most common genes and DNA of its rows. The sample table records more than 150,000 distinct CDR3 sequences; about 6.8% of these occur just once. The biggest ten clones account for roughly 3% of the sample.

The sequence joins TRBV5-1 to TRBJ2-1; 8 bases in the middle match TRBD2. The clonotype was recovered from a human donor who donated a stem cell graft to a child with Wiskott-Aldrich syndrome. Sequenced material: PBMCs from the stem cell graft donor, taken from the stem cell graft. The CDR3 protein is CASSWGLVSDNEQFF. The bases read TGCGCCAGCAGCTGGGGACTAGTTTCTGACAATGAGCAGTTCTTC.